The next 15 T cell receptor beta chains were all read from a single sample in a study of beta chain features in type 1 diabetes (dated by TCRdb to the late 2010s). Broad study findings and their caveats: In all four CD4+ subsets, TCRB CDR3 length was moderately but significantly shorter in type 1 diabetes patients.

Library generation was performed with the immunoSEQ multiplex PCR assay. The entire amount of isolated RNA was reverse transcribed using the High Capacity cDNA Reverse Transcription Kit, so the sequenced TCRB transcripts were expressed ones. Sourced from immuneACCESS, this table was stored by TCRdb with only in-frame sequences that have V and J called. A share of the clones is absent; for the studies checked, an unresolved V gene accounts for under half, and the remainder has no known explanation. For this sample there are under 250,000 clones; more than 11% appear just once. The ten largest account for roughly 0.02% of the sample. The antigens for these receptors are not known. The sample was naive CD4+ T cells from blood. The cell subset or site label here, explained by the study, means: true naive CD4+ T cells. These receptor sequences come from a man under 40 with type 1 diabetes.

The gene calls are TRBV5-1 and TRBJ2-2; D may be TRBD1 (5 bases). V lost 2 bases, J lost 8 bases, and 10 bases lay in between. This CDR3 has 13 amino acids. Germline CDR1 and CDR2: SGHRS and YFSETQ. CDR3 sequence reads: CASSFQGAGELFF. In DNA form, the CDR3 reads TGCGCCAGCAGCTTCCAAGGGGCTGGGGAGCTGTTTTTT.

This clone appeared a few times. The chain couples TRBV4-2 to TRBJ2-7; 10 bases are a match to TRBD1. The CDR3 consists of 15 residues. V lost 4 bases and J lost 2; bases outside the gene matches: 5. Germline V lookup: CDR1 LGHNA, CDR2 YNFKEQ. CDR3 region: CASSLRTGGTYEQYF. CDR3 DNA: TGTGCCAGCAGCCTACGGACAGGGGGTACCTACGAGCAGTACTTC.

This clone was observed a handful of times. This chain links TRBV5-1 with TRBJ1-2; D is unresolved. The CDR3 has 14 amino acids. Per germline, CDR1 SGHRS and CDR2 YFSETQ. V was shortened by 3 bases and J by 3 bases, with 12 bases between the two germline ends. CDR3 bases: TGCGCCAGCAGCTCGGATGACATAGACTATGGCTACACCTTC. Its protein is CASSSDDIDYGYTF.

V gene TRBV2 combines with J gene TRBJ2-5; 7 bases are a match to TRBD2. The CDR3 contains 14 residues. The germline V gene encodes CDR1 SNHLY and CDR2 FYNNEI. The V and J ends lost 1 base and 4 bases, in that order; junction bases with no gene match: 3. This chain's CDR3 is CASSEVGRGETQYF. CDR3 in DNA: TGTGCCAGCAGTGAAGTGGGGAGGGGAGAGACCCAGTACTTC.

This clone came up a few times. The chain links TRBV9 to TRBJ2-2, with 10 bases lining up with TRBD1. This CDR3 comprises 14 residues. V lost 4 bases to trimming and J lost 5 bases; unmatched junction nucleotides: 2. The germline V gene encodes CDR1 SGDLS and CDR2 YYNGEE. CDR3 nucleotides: TGTGCCAGCAGCTCGGGACAGGGGACCGGGGAGCTGTTTTTT. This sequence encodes CASSSGQGTGELFF.

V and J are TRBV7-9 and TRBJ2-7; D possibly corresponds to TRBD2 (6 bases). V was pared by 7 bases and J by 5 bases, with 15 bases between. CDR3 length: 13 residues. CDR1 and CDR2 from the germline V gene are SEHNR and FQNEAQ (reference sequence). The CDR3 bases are TGTGCCAGCAACCTGGGGGGAACCCACGAGCAGTACTTC. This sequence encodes CASNLGGTHEQYF.

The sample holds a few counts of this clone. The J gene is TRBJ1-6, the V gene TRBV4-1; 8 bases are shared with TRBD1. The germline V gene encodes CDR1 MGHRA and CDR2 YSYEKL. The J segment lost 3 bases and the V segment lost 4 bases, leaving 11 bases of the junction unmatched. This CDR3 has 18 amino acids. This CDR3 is CASSRDPGQGNYNSPLHF. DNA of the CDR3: TGCGCCAGCAGCCGCGACCCAGGACAGGGCAACTATAATTCACCCCTCCACTTT.

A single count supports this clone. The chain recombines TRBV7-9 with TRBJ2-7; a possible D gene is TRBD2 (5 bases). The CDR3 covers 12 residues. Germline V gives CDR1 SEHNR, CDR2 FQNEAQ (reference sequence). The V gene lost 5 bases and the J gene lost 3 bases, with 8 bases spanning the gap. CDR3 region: CASSQLDYEQYF. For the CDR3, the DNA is TGTGCCAGCAGCCAACTAGACTACGAGCAGTACTTC.

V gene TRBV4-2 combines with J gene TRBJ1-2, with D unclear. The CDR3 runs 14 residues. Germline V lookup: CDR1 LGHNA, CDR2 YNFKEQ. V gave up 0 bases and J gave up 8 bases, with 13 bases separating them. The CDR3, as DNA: TGTGCCAGCAGCCAAGATGTCAGCTCGGGGGGCTACACCTTC. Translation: CASSQDVSSGGYTF.

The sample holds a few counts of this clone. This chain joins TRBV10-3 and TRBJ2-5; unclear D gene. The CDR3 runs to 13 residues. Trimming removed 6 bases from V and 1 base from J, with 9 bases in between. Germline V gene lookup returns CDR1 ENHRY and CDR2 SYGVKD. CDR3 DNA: TGTGCCATCAGCCCGGGTTCCCAAGAGACCCAGTACTTC. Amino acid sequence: CAISPGSQETQYF.

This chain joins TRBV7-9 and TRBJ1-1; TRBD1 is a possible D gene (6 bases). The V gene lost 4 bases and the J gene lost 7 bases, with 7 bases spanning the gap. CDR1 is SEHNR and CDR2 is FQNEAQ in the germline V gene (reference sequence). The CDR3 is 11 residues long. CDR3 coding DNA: TGTGCCAGCAGCTCGACAGGTGAAGCTTTCTTT. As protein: CASSSTGEAFF.

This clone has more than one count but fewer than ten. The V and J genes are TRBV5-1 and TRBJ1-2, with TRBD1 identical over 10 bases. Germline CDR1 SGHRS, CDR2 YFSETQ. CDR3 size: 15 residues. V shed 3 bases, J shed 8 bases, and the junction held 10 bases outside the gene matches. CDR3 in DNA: TGCGCCAGCAGCTCACAGCACGGGACAGGGGTCGGCTACACCTTC. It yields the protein CASSSQHGTGVGYTF.

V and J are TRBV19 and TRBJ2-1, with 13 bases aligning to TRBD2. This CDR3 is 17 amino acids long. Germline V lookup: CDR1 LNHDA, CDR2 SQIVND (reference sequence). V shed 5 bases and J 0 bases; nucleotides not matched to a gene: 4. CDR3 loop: CASSGLAGARSYNEQFF. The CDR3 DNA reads TGTGCCAGTAGTGGACTAGCGGGAGCCCGCTCCTACAATGAGCAGTTCTTC.

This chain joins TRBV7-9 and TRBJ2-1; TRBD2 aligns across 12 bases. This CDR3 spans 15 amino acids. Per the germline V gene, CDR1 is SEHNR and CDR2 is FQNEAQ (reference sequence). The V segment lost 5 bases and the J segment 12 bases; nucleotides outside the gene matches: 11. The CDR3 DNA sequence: TGTGCCAGCAGCCCAACTAGCGGGGGGCCCTTAGGGCAGTTCTTC. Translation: CASSPTSGGPLGQFF.

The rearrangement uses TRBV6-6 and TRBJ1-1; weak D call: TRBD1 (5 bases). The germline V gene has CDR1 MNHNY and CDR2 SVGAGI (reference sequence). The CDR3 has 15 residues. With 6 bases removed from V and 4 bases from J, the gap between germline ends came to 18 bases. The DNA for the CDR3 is TGTGCCAGCAGCGACCCGGGGCAGGGAGGCACTGAAGCTTTCTTT. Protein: CASSDPGQGGTEAFF.